Following are 9 T cell receptor beta chains from one sample sequenced in a study of chemoradiotherapy in HPV16-positive cancers. Sequencing was performed with immunoSEQ multiplex PCR; in TCRdb, only in-frame clones are kept and a portion is missing. The sample yields over 10,000 clones, roughly nine tenths seen once. Sequenced here: blood, sampled from a patient who underwent chemoradiotherapy. These receptor sequences come from a human donor with HPV-associated anogenital cancer.

The CDR3: CASSPGTGITGELFF. CDR3 sequence (DNA): TGTGCCAGCAGCCCCGGGACAGGGATCACCGGGGAGCTGTTTTTT. This rearrangement joins TRBV7-8 to TRBJ2-2, with TRBD1 matching 9 bases. Losses at the gene ends were 5 bases for V and 4 bases for J; bases not matched to a gene: 5. The CDR3 has 15 amino acids. Germline V lookup: CDR1 SGHVS, CDR2 FQNEAQ.

The J gene is TRBJ2-1, the V gene TRBV6-6; D is possibly TRBD1 (6 bases). Deletions cut 6 bases from V and 4 bases from J, with 16 bases between. Germline V gives CDR1 MNHNY, CDR2 SVGAGI (reference sequence). This CDR3 contains 15 residues. CDR3 region: CASSTGRRTYNEQFF. The CDR3 DNA reads as TGTGCCAGCAGCACAGGGAGAAGGACTTACAATGAGCAGTTCTTC.

The genes are TRBV5-1 and TRBJ2-1, with D perhaps assigned TRBD1 or TRBD2 (6 bases each). V was trimmed by 4 bases and J by 7 bases, leaving 15 bases between them. Germline CDR1 SGHRS, CDR2 YFSETQ. The CDR3 totals 14 residues. The CDR3 DNA reads as TGCGCCAGCAGCCTCGGACAAGGGGGGAATGAGCAGTTCTTC. Its translation: CASSLGQGGNEQFF.

J is TRBJ1-5 and V is TRBV7-8; D is possibly TRBD1 (5 bases). CDR3 size: 14 residues. The germline CDR1 and CDR2 sequences are SGHVS and FQNEAQ. Trimming shortened V by 5 bases and J by 6 bases, and 14 bases separated the two germline ends. CDR3 loop: CASSPMDIGQPQHF. The CDR3 DNA is TGTGCCAGCAGCCCCATGGACATCGGTCAGCCCCAGCATTTT.

V usage is TRBV7-2 and J usage is TRBJ1-3; D call uncertain. CDR3 length: 16 amino acids. Trimming removed 5 bases at V and 0 bases at J, with 14 bases between. Germline V gene lookup returns CDR1 SGHTA and CDR2 FQGNSA. The CDR3 nucleotides read TGTGCCAGCAGCCACCTCACTCGTTCCTCTGGAAACACCATATATTTT. Its translation is CASSHLTRSSGNTIYF.

The V gene is TRBV27, the J gene TRBJ1-2; tentative D call: TRBD1 (5 bases). The CDR3 length is 15 residues. Germline-derived CDR1 and CDR2 are MNHEY and SMNVEV (reference sequence). V was cut by 4 bases and J by 6 bases, with 18 bases left in between. CDR3 in amino acids: CASSSTRGISHGYTF. CDR3 coding DNA: TGTGCCAGCAGTTCCACCCGGGGGATATCCCATGGCTACACCTTC.

The genes are TRBV6-6 and TRBJ2-3, with 8 bases matching TRBD2. There are 16 residues in the CDR3. The germline CDR1 and CDR2 sequences are MNHNY and SVGAGI (reference sequence). V lost 8 bases and J lost 4; bases outside the gene matches: 14. CDR3 protein: CASSDLGAGGADTQYF. The CDR3 region has the DNA TGTGCCAGCTCCGATTTAGGGGCGGGGGGAGCAGATACGCAGTATTTT.

The chain carries TRBV27 and TRBJ2-2; D is unresolved. This CDR3 has 13 amino acids. Germline CDR1 reads MNHEY; CDR2 reads SMNVEV (reference sequence). The V and J ends lost 3 bases and 7 bases respectively, with 9 bases between them. The CDR3 DNA reads as TGTGCCAGCAGTTTGGGGTCGCACGGGGAGCTGTTTTTT. Protein: CASSLGSHGELFF.

This clone is a singleton in its sample. The J gene is TRBJ1-6, the V gene TRBV5-1; no clear D. CDR3 length: 15 residues. Germline values: CDR1 SGHRS, CDR2 YFSETQ. The ends were cut back, 0 bases at V and 7 bases at J, with 11 bases in the middle. The CDR3 reads CASSLDWGGNSPLHF. The CDR3 nucleotides read TGCGCCAGCAGCTTGGATTGGGGTGGGAATTCACCCCTCCACTTT.